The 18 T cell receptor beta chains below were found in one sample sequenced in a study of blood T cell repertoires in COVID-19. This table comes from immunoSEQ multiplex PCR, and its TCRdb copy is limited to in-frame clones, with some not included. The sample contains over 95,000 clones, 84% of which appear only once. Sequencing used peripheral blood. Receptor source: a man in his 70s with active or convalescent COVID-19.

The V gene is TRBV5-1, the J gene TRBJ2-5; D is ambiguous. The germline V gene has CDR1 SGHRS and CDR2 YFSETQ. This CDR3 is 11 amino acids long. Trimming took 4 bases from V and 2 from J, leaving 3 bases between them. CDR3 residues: CASSLQETQYF. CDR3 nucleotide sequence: TGCGCCAGCAGCCTTCAAGAGACCCAGTACTTC.

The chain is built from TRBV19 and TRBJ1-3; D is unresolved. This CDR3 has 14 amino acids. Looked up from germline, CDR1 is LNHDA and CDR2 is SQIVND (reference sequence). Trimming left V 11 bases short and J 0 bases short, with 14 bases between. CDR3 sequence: CACRAASSGNTIYF. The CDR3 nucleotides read TGTGCCTGCCGCGCGGCTAGCTCTGGAAACACCATATATTTT.

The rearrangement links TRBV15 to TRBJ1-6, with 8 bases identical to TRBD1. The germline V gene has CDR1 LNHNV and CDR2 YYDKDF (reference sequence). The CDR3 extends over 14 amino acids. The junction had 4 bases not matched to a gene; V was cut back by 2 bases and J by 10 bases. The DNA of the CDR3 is TGTGCCACCAGCAGACCAGGGGGCGGCTCACCCCTCCACTTT. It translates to CATSRPGGGSPLHF.

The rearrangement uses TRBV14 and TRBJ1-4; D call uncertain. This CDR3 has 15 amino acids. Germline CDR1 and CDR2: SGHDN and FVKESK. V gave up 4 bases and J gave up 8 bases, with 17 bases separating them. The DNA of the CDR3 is TGTGCCAGCAGCCTAGGCGGGGTTCAAGGCGAAAAACTGTTTTTT. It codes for CASSLGGVQGEKLFF.

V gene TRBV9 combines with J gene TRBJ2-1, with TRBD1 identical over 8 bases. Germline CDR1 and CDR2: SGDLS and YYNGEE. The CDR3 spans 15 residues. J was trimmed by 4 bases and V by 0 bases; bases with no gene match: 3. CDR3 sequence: CASSVVGQGYNEQFF. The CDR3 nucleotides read TGTGCCAGCAGCGTAGTCGGACAGGGTTACAATGAGCAGTTCTTC.

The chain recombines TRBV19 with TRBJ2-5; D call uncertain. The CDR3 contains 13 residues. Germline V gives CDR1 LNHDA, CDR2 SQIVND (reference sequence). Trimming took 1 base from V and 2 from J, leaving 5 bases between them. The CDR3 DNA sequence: TGTGCCAGTAGTATAGTCGAGCAAGAGACCCAGTACTTC. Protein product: CASSIVEQETQYF. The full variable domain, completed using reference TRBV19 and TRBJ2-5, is DGGITQSPKYLFRKEGQNVTLSCEQNLNHDAMYWYRQDPGQGLRLIYYSQIVNDFQKGDIAEGYSVSREKKESFPLTVTSAQKNPTAFYLCASSIVEQETQYFGPGTRLLVL.

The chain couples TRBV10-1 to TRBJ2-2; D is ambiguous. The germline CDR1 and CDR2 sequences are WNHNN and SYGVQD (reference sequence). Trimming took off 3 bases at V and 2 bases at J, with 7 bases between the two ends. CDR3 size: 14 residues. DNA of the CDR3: TGCGCCAGCAGTGAAACCTATAACACCGGGGAGCTGTTTTTT. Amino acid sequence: CASSETYNTGELFF.

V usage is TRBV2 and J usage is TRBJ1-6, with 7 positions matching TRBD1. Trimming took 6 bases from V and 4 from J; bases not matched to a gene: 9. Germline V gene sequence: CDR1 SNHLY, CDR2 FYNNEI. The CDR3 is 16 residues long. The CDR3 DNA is TGTGCCAGCAGGGAGGACAGGACCACTTATAATTCACCCCTCCACTTT. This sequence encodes CASREDRTTYNSPLHF.

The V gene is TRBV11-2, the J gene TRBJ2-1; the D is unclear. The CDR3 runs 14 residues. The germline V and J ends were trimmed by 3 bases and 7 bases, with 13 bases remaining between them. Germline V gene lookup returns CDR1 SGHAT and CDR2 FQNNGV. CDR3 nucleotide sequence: TGTGCCAGCAGCTTGGCTGGCAAGTCAAATGAGCAGTTCTTC. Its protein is CASSLAGKSNEQFF.

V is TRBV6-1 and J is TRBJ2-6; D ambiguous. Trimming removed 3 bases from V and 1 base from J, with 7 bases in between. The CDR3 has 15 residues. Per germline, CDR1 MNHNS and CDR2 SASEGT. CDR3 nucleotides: TGTGCCAGCAGTGAGGCTAGTTCTGGGGCCAACGTCCTGACTTTC. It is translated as CASSEASSGANVLTF.

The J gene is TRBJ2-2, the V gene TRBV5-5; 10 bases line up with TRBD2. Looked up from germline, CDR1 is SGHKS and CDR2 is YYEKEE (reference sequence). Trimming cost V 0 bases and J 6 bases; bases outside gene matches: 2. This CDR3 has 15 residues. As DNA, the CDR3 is TGTGCCAGCAGCTTGGTTCTAGCGGGGGCCGGGGAGCTGTTTTTT. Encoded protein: CASSLVLAGAGELFF.

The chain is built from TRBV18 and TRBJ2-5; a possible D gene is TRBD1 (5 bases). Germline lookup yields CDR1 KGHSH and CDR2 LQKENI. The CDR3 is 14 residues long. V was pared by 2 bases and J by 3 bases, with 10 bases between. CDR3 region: CASSPGAGEETQYF. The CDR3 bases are TGTGCCAGCTCACCAGGGGCAGGAGAAGAGACCCAGTACTTC.

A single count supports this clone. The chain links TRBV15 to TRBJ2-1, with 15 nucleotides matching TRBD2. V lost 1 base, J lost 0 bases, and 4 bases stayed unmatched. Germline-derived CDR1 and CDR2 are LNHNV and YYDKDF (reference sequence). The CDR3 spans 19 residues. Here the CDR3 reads CATSRGGLAGGRSYNEQFF. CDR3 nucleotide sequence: TGTGCCACCAGCAGAGGGGGACTAGCGGGGGGCCGCTCCTACAATGAGCAGTTCTTC.

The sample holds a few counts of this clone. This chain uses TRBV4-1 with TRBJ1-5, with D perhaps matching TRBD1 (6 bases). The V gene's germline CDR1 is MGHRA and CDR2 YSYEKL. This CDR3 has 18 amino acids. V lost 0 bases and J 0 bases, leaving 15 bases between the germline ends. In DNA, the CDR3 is TGCGCCAGCAGCCAAGATCGGCAGGGGCTATATAGCAATCAGCCCCAGCATTTT. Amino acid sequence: CASSQDRQGLYSNQPQHF.

CDR3: CASSLDGNSPLHF. The CDR3, as DNA: TGTGCCAGCAGTTTAGACGGGAACTCACCCCTCCACTTT. V usage is TRBV28 and J usage is TRBJ1-6; D remains ambiguous. V lost 2 bases and J 10 bases, leaving 9 bases between the germline ends. The CDR3 spans 13 residues. From germline, CDR1 is MDHEN and CDR2 SYDVKM.

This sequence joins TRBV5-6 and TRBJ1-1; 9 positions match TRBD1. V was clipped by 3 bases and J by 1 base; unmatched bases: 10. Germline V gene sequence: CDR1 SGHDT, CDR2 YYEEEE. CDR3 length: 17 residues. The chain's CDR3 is CASSSEGDRAKNTEAFF. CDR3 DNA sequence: TGTGCCAGCAGCTCCGAAGGGGACAGGGCGAAGAACACTGAAGCTTTCTTT.

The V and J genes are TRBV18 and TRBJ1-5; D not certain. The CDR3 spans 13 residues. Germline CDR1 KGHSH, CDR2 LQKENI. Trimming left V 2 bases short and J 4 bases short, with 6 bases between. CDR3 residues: CASSPSLNQPQHF. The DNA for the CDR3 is TGTGCCAGCTCACCAAGCTTAAATCAGCCCCAGCATTTT.

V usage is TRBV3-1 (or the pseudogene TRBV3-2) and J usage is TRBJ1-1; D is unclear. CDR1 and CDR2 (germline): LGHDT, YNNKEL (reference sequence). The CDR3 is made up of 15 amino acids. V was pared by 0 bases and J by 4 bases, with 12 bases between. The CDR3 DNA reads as TGTGCCAGCAGCCAAGATAACCGGGGAGCCACTGAAGCTTTCTTT. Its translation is CASSQDNRGATEAFF.